A selection of T cell receptor beta chains follows, all from one sample in a study of T cells after posttransplantation cyclophosphamide. The protocol was immunoSEQ multiplex PCR, while the TCRdb copy is restricted to in-frame clones and leaves out a portion. The table records about 22,000 clones, around 98% of them present only once. The sequencing input was naive CD4+ T cells sorted from PBMCs. Every receptor here comes from a man aged 50 to 60 in good health, CMV-negative, and a related stem cell transplant donor. Each CDR3 is given with its conserved first and last residue. Fields, in order: V gene, clone size, J gene, D gene, CDR3 DNA, CDR3 protein. D genes are given only for firm matches. Only part of the rows carry a size: once, few, many, or a class if the clone is expanded.

TRBV19	.	TRBJ2-3	.	TGTGCCAGTAGTATGGGCAGGGAAGATACGCAGTATTTT	CASSMGREDTQYF
TRBV5-1	.	TRBJ2-2	.	TGCGCCAGCAGCTTCGGGACACTCGGGGAGCTGTTTTTT	CASSFGTLGELFF
TRBV18	.	TRBJ2-7	TRBD1	TGTGCCAGCTCACAGGACAGGGCATACGAGCAGTACTTC	CASSQDRAYEQYF
TRBV18	.	TRBJ2-2	.	TGTGCCAGCTCAACCCGGGAGAACGGGGAGCTGTTTTTT	CASSTRENGELFF
TRBV11-3	.	TRBJ2-1	TRBD1	TGTGCCAGCAGCCCCGGGACAGGCTACAATGAGCAGTTCTTC	CASSPGTGYNEQFF
TRBV10-3	.	TRBJ2-1	.	TGTGCCACGTCCCAGGGGAGGGCCCCAGACAATGAGCAGTTCTTC	CATSQGRAPDNEQFF
TRBV30	.	TRBJ1-4	.	TGTGCCTGGAGTGAACAGCTCCCTGAAAAACTGTTTTTT	CAWSEQLPEKLFF
TRBV7-8	.	TRBJ1-4	.	TGTGCCAGCAGCTCAGGGTTGAACAGGAATGAAAAACTGTTTTTT	CASSSGLNRNEKLFF
TRBV15	.	TRBJ2-5	TRBD2	TGTGCCACCAGCAGGGGGGGGGACTCCGAAGAGACCCAGTACTTC	CATSRGGDSEETQYF
TRBV7-9	.	TRBJ1-3	TRBD1	TGTGCCAGCAGCAAAGGGACAGCTGGAAACACCATATATTTT	CASSKGTAGNTIYF
TRBV6-6	.	TRBJ1-1	.	TGTGCCAGCAGTGGAATTAGGGGTCCGGCGAACACTGAAGCTTTCTTT	CASSGIRGPANTEAFF
TRBV7-8	once	TRBJ2-3	.	TGTGCCAGCAGCTTATCGCGGACAACGACAGATACGCAGTATTTT	CASSLSRTTTDTQYF
TRBV11-1	.	TRBJ2-1	TRBD2	TGTGCCAGCAGCTCAGGACTGGGCGGGGGGGCCGGTGAGCAGTTCTTC	CASSSGLGGGAGEQFF
TRBV5-1	.	TRBJ2-5	TRBD2	TGCGCCAGCAGCGGCGGGACTAGCGGCTCAGAGACCCAGTACTTC	CASSGGTSGSETQYF
TRBV10-2	.	TRBJ1-2	TRBD1	TGCGCCAGCAGTGAGTCGGGACAGGGATACGGCTACACCTTC	CASSESGQGYGYTF
TRBV2	.	TRBJ1-2	.	TGTGCCAGCAGTGAGGGGCCTGGGTATGGCTACACCTTC	CASSEGPGYGYTF
TRBV9	.	TRBJ1-2	.	TGTGCCAGCAGCGTAGGGCCCCAGGGAGGCTACACCTTC	CASSVGPQGGYTF
TRBV29-1	.	TRBJ2-5	TRBD1	TGCAGCGAAATGACAGGGGGGGAGACCCAGTACTTC	CSEMTGGETQYF
TRBV11-2	once	TRBJ1-3	TRBD1	TGTGCCAGCAGCTTAGATTGGGACAGGCGATACTCTGGAAACACCATATATTTT	CASSLDWDRRYSGNTIYF
TRBV4-1	.	TRBJ2-1	TRBD2	TGCGCCAGCAGCCAAGAACGGGGGGGGTCCTACAATGAGCAGTTCTTC	CASSQERGGSYNEQFF
TRBV7-2	.	TRBJ2-2	.	TGTGCCAGCAGCCTGGGACAGAACACCGGGGAGCTGTTTTTT	CASSLGQNTGELFF
TRBV6-5	.	TRBJ1-2	.	TGTGCCAGCAGTCCGGACATAGCTAACTATGGCTACACCTTC	CASSPDIANYGYTF